The 30 T cell receptor beta chains presented below share a single source sample, sequenced in a study of T cell repertoires in cytomegalovirus infection. From the reads, TCRdb called clonotypes with MiXCR, one entry per CDR3 protein. The data contain 550,000 to 700,000 distinct CDR3 sequences, roughly 43% of them singletons. Antigen specificity for these receptors is unknown. The material was cultured PBMCs, obtained from culture after CMV antigen stimulation. The receptors derive from a human donor in good health (CMV status not recorded). Some clones in this sample may be carry-over from other donors' samples.

The chain uses TRBV28 and TRBJ2-5; D is unclear. CDR1 is MDHEN and CDR2 is SYDVKM in the germline V gene. The CDR3 consists of 13 residues. V lost 6 bases, J lost 7 bases, and 15 bases lay in between. The CDR3: CASSTPAVGTQYF. CDR3 DNA sequence: TGTGCCAGCAGCACCCCGGCAGTTGGGACCCAGTACTTC.

This clonotype was seen repeatedly, ten times or more. The chain carries TRBV7-8 and TRBJ2-7; 8 nucleotides agree with TRBD2. Germline assignment: CDR1 SGHVS and CDR2 FQNEAQ. V was clipped by 5 bases and J by 6 bases; unmatched bases: 12. This CDR3 has 15 amino acids. The CDR3 coding sequence is TGTGCCAGCAGCAATCCCAGGAGCGGGGGCTTCGAGCAGTACTTC. It is translated as CASSNPRSGGFEQYF.

The gene calls are TRBV20-1 and TRBJ1-2; 8 bases are a match to TRBD1. CDR3 length: 14 amino acids. The ends lost 5 bases at V and 3 bases at J; junction bases unmatched: 8. Germline lookup yields CDR1 DFQATT and CDR2 SNEGSKA (reference sequence). The CDR3 DNA reads TGCAGTGCTGGGGACACGGACAGGGACTATGGCTACACCTTC. Its protein product is CSAGDTDRDYGYTF.

Turning to this clonotype: A read error may explain this, as a much larger clone is one base away. The chain is built from TRBV12-3 or TRBV12-4 and TRBJ2-1; D uncertain. V lost 6 bases to trimming and J lost 3 bases, with 15 bases between them. The CDR3 contains 15 residues. CDR3 coding DNA: TGTGCCAGCAGCCTACCGAAAGGATTCTACAATGAGCAGTTCTTC. It codes for CASSLPKGFYNEQFF.

This chain joins TRBV7-2 and TRBJ2-7, with D possibly being TRBD2 (6 bases). CDR3 length: 15 amino acids. Trimming pared 2 bases from V and 3 bases from J, leaving 14 bases between. CDR1 SGHTA and CDR2 FQGNSA come from the germline V gene. This chain's CDR3 is CASSLFTGESYEQYF. The CDR3 nucleotides read TGTGCCAGCAGCTTATTTACGGGGGAGAGCTACGAGCAGTACTTC. Full variable domain (missing parts from reference TRBV7-2 and TRBJ2-7): GAGVSQSPSNKVTEKGKDVELRCDPISGHTALYWYRQSLGQGLEFLIYFQGNSAPDKSGLPSDRFSAERTGGSVSTLTIQRTQQEDSAVYLCASSLFTGESYEQYFGPGTRLTVT.

This chain connects TRBV20-1 to TRBJ2-3; TRBD1 aligns across 11 bases. V lost 1 base and J lost 4; bases outside the gene matches: 16. The CDR3 is 19 residues long. CDR1 is DFQATT and CDR2 is SNEGSKA in the germline V gene (reference sequence). CDR3 loop: CSARGLARPGTGGPDTQYF. The CDR3 DNA sequence: TGCAGTGCTAGAGGCCTCGCCCGACCCGGGACAGGGGGTCCAGATACGCAGTATTTT.

This clonotype occurred once. V usage is TRBV12-3 or TRBV12-4 and J usage is TRBJ2-7, with TRBD2 identical over 9 bases. The CDR3 consists of 15 residues. Losses at the gene ends were 6 bases for V and 3 bases for J; bases not matched to a gene: 9. This CDR3 reads CASSSRLADRYEQYF. In DNA, the CDR3 is TGTGCCAGCAGCTCCAGACTAGCGGACCGCTACGAGCAGTACTTC.

The chain links TRBV2 to TRBJ2-1, with D unclear. The CDR3 has 14 residues. Trimming removed 7 bases at V and 0 bases at J, with 10 bases between. CDR1 and CDR2 (germline): SNHLY, FYNNEI. CDR3 sequence reads: CASTDSPSYNEQFF. CDR3 in DNA: TGTGCCAGCACTGACTCCCCCTCCTACAATGAGCAGTTCTTC.

V and J are TRBV6-5 and TRBJ2-2; no clear D. The germline V and J ends were trimmed by 6 bases and 5 bases, with 10 bases remaining between them. Looked up from germline, CDR1 is MNHEY and CDR2 is SVGAGI. CDR3 size: 13 residues. The CDR3 is CASRRSRTGELFF. The CDR3 DNA follows: TGTGCCAGCAGGAGGTCTAGGACCGGGGAGCTGTTTTTT.

This clonotype came up a few times. The chain links TRBV10-2 to TRBJ2-2; TRBD1 agrees at 7 bases. The germline gives CDR1 WSHSY, CDR2 SAAADI. The CDR3 consists of 14 residues. With V trimmed by 6 bases and J by 1 base, 2 bases remained unmatched. The CDR3 region is CASRRDRNTGELFF. Here the CDR3 DNA reads TGCGCCAGCAGGAGGGACAGGAACACCGGGGAGCTGTTTTTT.

This clonotype came up a few times. The rearrangement links TRBV11-1 to TRBJ1-5; no definite D call. CDR3 length: 17 amino acids. Between the trimmed V and J ends, which lost 3 bases and 0 bases, there was a span of 15 bases. Germline CDR1 reads SGHAT; CDR2 reads FQDESV (reference sequence). CDR3 protein: CASSLLLDGYSNQPQHF. The CDR3 DNA follows: TGTGCCAGCAGCTTGCTATTGGACGGCTATAGCAATCAGCCCCAGCATTTT.

Only a few counts were recorded for this clonotype. The chain combines TRBV18 with TRBJ2-7, with 9 bases identical to TRBD1. The V gene end was trimmed by 5 bases and the J gene end by 5 bases; junction bases not matched to a gene: 4. The CDR3 runs to 13 residues. The V gene's germline CDR1 is KGHSH and CDR2 LQKENI. This chain's CDR3 is CASSRDRAHEQYF. CDR3 bases: TGTGCCAGCTCAAGGGACAGGGCCCACGAGCAGTACTTC.

The gene calls are TRBV7-2 and TRBJ2-2; weak D call: TRBD1 (5 bases). Trimming took off 5 bases at V and 6 bases at J, with 13 bases between the two ends. Germline CDR1 and CDR2: SGHTA and FQGNSA. This CDR3 is 14 amino acids long. CDR3 nucleotide sequence: TGTGCCAGCAGCCCCAGGGTTTGGGCCGGGGAGCTGTTTTTT. Translating gives CASSPRVWAGELFF.

The chain carries TRBV29-1 and TRBJ2-5; 7 positions match TRBD1. This CDR3 comprises 13 residues. V lost 6 bases and J lost 5; bases outside the gene matches: 9. Germline CDR1 SQVTM, CDR2 ANQGSEA. CDR3 region: CSVETGAGETQYF. The CDR3 coding sequence is TGCAGCGTGGAAACAGGGGCCGGGGAGACCCAGTACTTC.

This clonotype turned up a few times. The rearrangement joins TRBV19 to TRBJ2-3, with D perhaps matching TRBD2 (7 bases). CDR3 length equals 16 residues. Germline assignment: CDR1 LNHDA and CDR2 SQIVND (reference sequence). Trimming took 7 bases from V and 4 from J, leaving 21 bases between them. The CDR3 DNA reads TGTGCCAGTACCAATTCGCGTCGGGGGGCGGCAGATACGCAGTATTTT. It translates to CASTNSRRGAADTQYF.

This chain uses TRBV6-2 or TRBV6-3 with TRBJ2-2, with TRBD1 as a possible D gene (6 bases). Trimming pared 7 bases from V and 2 bases from J, leaving 11 bases between. This CDR3 is 14 amino acids long. Looked up from germline, CDR1 is MNHEY and CDR2 is SVGEGT. CDR3 DNA: TGTGCCAGCAACATACAGGGTAACACCGGGGAGCTGTTTTTT. This gives the protein CASNIQGNTGELFF.

The chain couples TRBV12-3 or TRBV12-4 to TRBJ1-3, with unresolved D. V was clipped by 6 bases and J by 2 bases, with 8 bases between them. This CDR3 is 13 amino acids long. CDR3 sequence reads: CASSSAAGNTIYF. The CDR3 nucleotides are TGTGCCAGCAGCTCTGCGGCTGGAAACACCATATATTTT.

This chain links TRBV7-9 with TRBJ1-5, with a possible D match to TRBD1 (5 bases). The germline CDR1 and CDR2 sequences are SEHNR and FQNEAQ (reference sequence). The CDR3 extends over 15 amino acids. Trimming left V 4 bases short and J 2 bases short, with 12 bases between. The CDR3 region has the DNA TGTGCCAGCAGCTCCGCAGGGCTTGGCAATCAGCCCCAGCATTTT. Its protein is CASSSAGLGNQPQHF.

The chain joins TRBV7-2 to TRBJ2-1; 12 positions agree with TRBD1. V shed 1 base, J shed 8 bases, and the junction held 3 bases outside the gene matches. There are 15 residues in the CDR3. Germline CDR1 and CDR2: SGHTA and FQGNSA. CDR3 coding DNA: TGTGCCAGCAGCTTAGTAGGGACAGGGGGCCATGAGCAGTTCTTC. Its translation: CASSLVGTGGHEQFF.

This clonotype has only a few counts. This chain uses TRBV7-2 with TRBJ2-7, with D maybe TRBD1 (6 bases). This CDR3 has 13 residues. The germline V and J ends were trimmed by 3 bases and 1 base, with 7 bases remaining between them. Per the germline V gene, CDR1 is SGHTA and CDR2 is FQGNSA. CDR3 DNA sequence: TGTGCCAGCAGCTTCGGACAGTCCTACGAGCAGTACTTC. Amino acid sequence: CASSFGQSYEQYF.

The table lists this clonotype with many counts. The V call is TRBV6-2 or TRBV6-3, the J call TRBJ2-7; 10 bases align to TRBD1. Unmatched junction bases numbered 6, after V lost 7 bases and J lost 3 bases. Germline V lookup: CDR1 MNHEY, CDR2 SVGEGT. The length of the CDR3 is 14 residues. For the CDR3, the DNA is TGTGCCAGCACCACGGGGACAGGGGTCTACGAGCAGTACTTC. Encoded protein: CASTTGTGVYEQYF.

The sample holds one count of this clonotype. V gene TRBV2 combines with J gene TRBJ1-2; maybe TRBD1 (5 bases). Germline lookup yields CDR1 SNHLY and CDR2 FYNNEI. V shed 0 bases and J shed 4 bases, with 15 bases lying between them. This CDR3 spans 16 amino acids. The CDR3 spells CASSEATGTWGYGYTF. The CDR3 nucleotides are TGTGCCAGCAGTGAAGCCACAGGAACTTGGGGCTATGGCTACACCTTC.

This clonotype came up a few times. The chain carries TRBV12-3 or TRBV12-4 and TRBJ2-2, with D unresolved. The CDR3 length is 14 residues. The germline V and J ends were trimmed by 6 bases and 8 bases, with 16 bases remaining between them. CDR3 sequence (DNA): TGTGCCAGCAGCTACTCCACCCTTGGGGGGGAGCTGTTTTTT. Protein product: CASSYSTLGGELFF.

The chain combines TRBV2 with TRBJ2-4, with TRBD1 identical over 8 bases. Germline CDR1 and CDR2: SNHLY and FYNNEI. The CDR3 contains 15 residues. V trimming: 8 bases; J trimming: 8 bases; junction bases outside the gene matches: 14. CDR3 amino acids: CASLDRASLGDIQYF. The CDR3 DNA reads as TGTGCCAGCTTGGACAGGGCCAGCCTAGGGGACATTCAGTACTTC.

The chain recombines TRBV5-1 with TRBJ2-1, with D tentatively TRBD2 (6 bases). This CDR3 has 12 residues. The V end lost 5 bases, the J end lost 9 bases, and 12 bases lay between the germline ends. The germline V gene encodes CDR1 SGHRS and CDR2 YFSETQ. This chain's CDR3 is CASSNRETEQFF. The CDR3 DNA is TGCGCCAGCAGTAACCGGGAGACTGAGCAGTTCTTC. The entire variable domain, with the rest obtained from reference TRBV5-1 and TRBJ2-1, is as follows: KAGVTQTPRYLIKTRGQQVTLSCSPISGHRSVSWYQQTPGQGLQFLFEYFSETQRNKGNFPGRFSGRQFSNSRSEMNVSTLELGDSALYLCASSNRETEQFFGPGTRLTVL.

The chain employs TRBV12-3 or TRBV12-4 and TRBJ1-6; D ambiguous. The CDR3 is 14 residues long. Trimming stripped 4 bases from V and 15 bases from J, with 19 bases between. CDR3 protein: CASSSNPRGMVLHF. In DNA form, the CDR3 reads TGTGCCAGCAGTTCCAACCCTCGGGGTATGGTCCTCCACTTT.

The chain has TRBV7-9 and TRBJ2-2; D not resolved. The CDR3 covers 14 residues. Germline assignment: CDR1 SEHNR and CDR2 FQNEAQ (reference sequence). The ends were cut back, 5 bases at V and 6 bases at J, with 13 bases in the middle. The CDR3: CASSVSQFAGELFF. CDR3 coding DNA: TGTGCCAGCAGCGTTAGCCAGTTCGCCGGGGAGCTGTTTTTT. Filled out from reference TRBV7-9 and TRBJ2-2, the complete variable domain reads DTGVSQNPRHKITKRGQNVTFRCDPISEHNRLYWYRQTLGQGPEFLTYFQNEAQLEKSRLLSDRFSAERPKGSFSTLEIQRTEQGDSAMYLCASSVSQFAGELFFGEGSRLTVL.

This clonotype appeared once. This sequence joins TRBV6-2 or TRBV6-3 and TRBJ2-5, with 7 nucleotides matching TRBD2. CDR3 length: 15 amino acids. Germline V gene data show CDR1 as MNHEY and CDR2 as SVGEGT. V trimming: 2 bases; J trimming: 2 bases; junction bases outside the gene matches: 5. CDR3 nucleotides: TGTGCCAGCAGTTACATTTCGGGGGGACAAGAGACCCAGTACTTC. This encodes CASSYISGGQETQYF.

This clonotype has just a few counts. V gene TRBV11-2 combines with J gene TRBJ2-5; a possible D gene is TRBD1 (6 bases). This CDR3 is 15 amino acids long. Germline CDR1 is SGHAT and CDR2 is FQNNGV. V dropped 3 bases and J dropped 4 bases, with 15 bases sitting between them. The CDR3 DNA sequence: TGTGCCAGCAGCTTTAGAGGACAGTTCTCAGAGACCCAGTACTTC. This encodes CASSFRGQFSETQYF.

J is TRBJ1-2 and V is TRBV10-3, with a weak D call TRBD1 (6 bases). CDR3 length: 15 amino acids. The V end lost 4 bases, the J end lost 4 bases, and 16 bases lay between the germline ends. CDR1 and CDR2 (germline): ENHRY, SYGVKD. CDR3 in amino acids: CAISGQGLTAYGYTF. CDR3 bases: TGTGCCATCAGTGGCCAGGGGCTTACGGCCTATGGCTACACCTTC.